A selection of T cell receptor beta chains follows, all from one sample in a study of tumor-infiltrating lymphocytes in primary liver carcinoma. MiXCR was run by TCRdb on the multiplex PCR reads, yielding one entry per CDR3 protein. The data show fewer than 200,000 distinct CDR3 sequences, over 80% seen once. The specimen sequenced was tumor tissue from primary liver carcinoma. These receptors were collected from a middle-aged man with primary liver carcinoma and hepatitis B virus infection. CDR3s include the opening cysteine and the closing phenylalanine or tryptophan. D genes are given only for firm matches. Not all rows give a size; the values are once, few, many and, for expanded clones, a class.

D: -
size: -
J: TRBJ1-1
V: TRBV20-1
CDR3: CSTLGPGDTEAFF
DNA: TGCAGTACCCTAGGCCCAGGGGACACTGAAGCTTTCTTT

D: -
size: few
J: TRBJ2-2
V: TRBV11-1
CDR3: CASSFWGTGELFF
DNA: TGTGCCAGTAGTTTTTGGGGCACCGGGGAGCTGTTTTTT

D: TRBD2
size: -
J: TRBJ2-3
V: TRBV4-2
CDR3: CASSQVEDGSGGTGTQYF
DNA: TGTGCCAGCAGCCAAGTTGAGGATGGTAGCGGGGGGACAGGTACGCAGTATTTT

D: TRBD1
size: -
J: TRBJ2-2
V: TRBV29-1
CDR3: CSIDTQGNIGELFF
DNA: TGCAGCATTGATACACAGGGGAACATCGGGGAGCTGTTTTTT

D: TRBD1
size: -
J: TRBJ2-7
V: TRBV6-2/TRBV6-3
CDR3: CDSSLRDRDYEQYF
DNA: TGTGACAGCAGCCTCCGGGACAGGGACTACGAGCAGTACTTC

D: -
size: -
J: TRBJ2-3
V: TRBV11-1
CDR3: CASSSEVSSVGARIDTQYF
DNA: TGTGCCAGCAGCTCTGAGGTAAGCTCTGTTGGAGCCCGCATAGATACGCAGTATTTT

D: -
size: -
J: TRBJ2-3
V: TRBV11-1
CDR3: CASISGGSPVGARTDTHYF
DNA: TGTGCCAGCATCTCTGGGGGAAGCCCTGTTGGAGCCCGCACAGATACGCACTATTTT

D: -
size: -
J: TRBJ2-5
V: TRBV6-1
CDR3: CASSGEGGWETQYF
DNA: TGTGCCAGCAGTGGTGAAGGCGGTTGGGAGACCCAGTACTTC

D: TRBD2
size: -
J: TRBJ2-5
V: TRBV5-1
CDR3: CASSLDASGRTQETQYF
DNA: TGCGCCAGCAGCTTGGACGCTAGCGGGAGGACCCAAGAGACCCAGTACTTC

D: -
size: -
J: TRBJ2-3
V: TRBV30
CDR3: CASNTGDFTDTQYF
DNA: TGTGCCTCGAATACAGGGGACTTCACAGATACGCAGTATTTT

D: -
size: -
J: TRBJ2-5
V: TRBV29-1
CDR3: CSDQGTDSKTQYF
DNA: TGCAGCGACCAGGGGACGGATTCCAAGACCCAATACTTC

D: -
size: -
J: TRBJ2-1
V: TRBV11-2
CDR3: CASSTGTLKETQFF
DNA: TGTGCCAGCAGTACCGGGACGCTTAAAGAGACCCAGTTCTTC

D: TRBD1
size: -
J: TRBJ1-1
V: TRBV29-1
CDR3: CSAYRGAETFF
DNA: TGCAGCGCCTACAGGGGCGCTGAAACTTTCTTT

D: TRBD1
size: -
J: TRBJ1-4
V: TRBV28
CDR3: CARSMGQSLEKLFF
DNA: TGTGCCAGGAGTATGGGACAGTCATTGGAAAAACTGTTTTTT

D: -
size: -
J: TRBJ2-7
V: TRBV5-4
CDR3: CASSTPSGGTHKQYF
DNA: TGTGCCAGCAGCACGCCGAGTGGCGGGACCCACAAGCAGTACTTC

D: -
size: many
J: TRBJ2-5
V: TRBV28
CDR3: CASRQGPMRGRETQYF
DNA: TGTGCCAGCAGGCAGGGGCCAATGAGGGGGAGAGAGACCCAGTACTTC

D: TRBD2
size: -
J: TRBJ2-3
V: TRBV12-3/TRBV12-4
CDR3: CASSRRTSGSIDTQYF
DNA: TGTGCCAGCAGTCGTCGGACTAGCGGCAGCATAGATACGCAGTATTTT

D: -
size: -
J: TRBJ1-1
V: TRBV6-6
CDR3: CTSCQTDTEAFF
DNA: TGTACCAGCTGCCAAACAGACACTGAAGCTTTCTTT

D: -
size: -
J: TRBJ2-3
V: TRBV11-3
CDR3: CASSPGTLRSGIDTQYF
DNA: TGTGCCAGCAGCCCCGGGACCTTGAGAAGCGGCATAGATACACAGTATTTT

D: -
size: once
J: TRBJ1-3
V: TRBV5-5
CDR3: CASSFFTSGNIIYF
DNA: TGTGCCAGCAGCTTTTTTACCTCTGGAAACATCATATATTTT

D: -
size: -
J: TRBJ2-7
V: TRBV29-1
CDR3: CSVDSGYVEEQYF
DNA: TGCAGCGTAGATTCAGGGTATGTCGAGGAGCAGTACTTC

D: -
size: -
J: TRBJ1-2
V: TRBV6-5
CDR3: CASTNGRGYTF
DNA: TGTGCCAGCACCAATGGGAGAGGATACACCTTC

D: -
size: -
J: TRBJ2-4
V: TRBV11-2
CDR3: CTSTTSGVANNIRYF
DNA: TGTACCAGCACCACTTCGGGGGTAGCCAATAACATTCGGTACTTC

D: -
size: -
J: TRBJ2-1
V: TRBV4-2
CDR3: CTSSHAGGQGNNKQFF
DNA: TGTACCAGCAGCCACGCCGGGGGACAAGGGAACAATAAGCAGTTCTTC

D: -
size: -
J: TRBJ1-1
V: TRBV11-2
CDR3: CVNSLGLNTEAFF
DNA: TGTGTGAACAGCTTAGGCCTGAACACTGAAGCTTTCTTT

D: -
size: -
J: TRBJ1-2
V: TRBV6-2/TRBV6-3
CDR3: CAISYPGVGSGGAYTF
DNA: TGTGCCATCAGTTACCCCGGAGTGGGCTCCGGAGGTGCCTACACCTTC

D: -
size: -
J: TRBJ2-7
V: TRBV5-1
CDR3: CASRDKLGAGYEQYF
DNA: TGCGCCAGCAGGGATAAACTAGGGGCGGGGTACGAGCAGTACTTC

D: -
size: once
J: TRBJ1-3
V: TRBV25-1
CDR3: CASRRTRGDSGNTIYF
DNA: TGTGCCAGCAGGAGGACACGGGGAGACTCTGGAAACACCATATATTTT

D: -
size: many
J: TRBJ1-5
V: TRBV30
CDR3: CAWSVRVGGKAVPQHF
DNA: TGTGCCTGGAGTGTACGAGTGGGGGGAAAGGCGGTTCCCCAGCATTTT

D: -
size: -
J: TRBJ2-6
V: TRBV6-2/TRBV6-3
CDR3: CASSYVGFSGANVLSF
DNA: TGTGCCAGCAGTTACGTGGGATTCTCTGGGGCCAACGTCCTGAGTTTC

D: -
size: -
J: TRBJ1-4
V: TRBV6-1
CDR3: CASSAYLFGASLTDNEKLFF
DNA: TGTGCCAGCAGTGCGTATCTTTTCGGGGCATCACTTACTGATAATGAAAAACTGTTTTTT

D: -
size: -
J: TRBJ2-6
V: TRBV10-3
CDR3: CAISGSRGADSETNVLTF
DNA: TGTGCCATCAGTGGTTCGAGAGGGGCAGACTCTGAGACCAACGTCCTGACTTTC

D: -
size: -
J: TRBJ1-3
V: TRBV29-1
CDR3: CSVNTGSSGGNTKYF
DNA: TGCAGTGTTAATACGGGCTCTTCGGGTGGAAACACCAAATATTTT

D: TRBD1
size: -
J: TRBJ2-3
V: TRBV6-6
CDR3: CANRSTGGGDTQYF
DNA: TGTGCCAACAGATCTACAGGGGGTGGAGATACGCAGTATTTT

D: TRBD2
size: -
J: TRBJ2-5
V: TRBV4-3
CDR3: CASRQAPAGDGETHYF
DNA: TGCGCCAGCAGGCAAGCTCCAGCGGGAGATGGAGAGACCCACTACTTC

D: -
size: -
J: TRBJ2-1
V: TRBV5-6
CDR3: CASCLGRRRSGYSEQFF
DNA: TGTGCCAGCTGCTTGGGACGGAGGCGCTCTGGGTACAGTGAGCAGTTCTTC

D: TRBD1
size: -
J: TRBJ2-1
V: TRBV29-1
CDR3: CSVEIGTGGVYEQFF
DNA: TGCAGCGTTGAGATCGGGACAGGGGGCGTTTATGAGCAGTTCTTC

D: -
size: -
J: TRBJ1-2
V: TRBV4-1
CDR3: CASSQGGYPPAAQPTYGYTF
DNA: TGCGCCAGCAGCCAAGGGGGGTACCCCCCCGCTGCCCAACCTACCTATGGGTACACCTTC

D: -
size: -
J: TRBJ2-5
V: TRBV11-2
CDR3: CASSPRSAPGVTEYF
DNA: TGTGCCAGCAGCCCCCGGTCAGCCCCAGGTGTGACTGAGTACTTC

D: -
size: few
J: TRBJ2-1
V: TRBV4-3
CDR3: CASSQDPTGVNEQFF
DNA: TGCGCTAGCAGCCAAGACCCTACGGGAGTCAATGAGCAGTTCTTC

D: TRBD1
size: -
J: TRBJ2-2
V: TRBV10-3
CDR3: CTISEQGTGGRWTGELFF
DNA: TGTACCATCAGTGAGCAGGGGACAGGGGGCCGATGGACAGGGGAGCTGTTTTTT

D: -
size: -
J: TRBJ1-5
V: TRBV12-3/TRBV12-4
CDR3: CPSTRGTAINKAQHF
DNA: TGTCCCAGCACGCGGGGCACCGCAATAAATAAGGCCCAGCATTTT